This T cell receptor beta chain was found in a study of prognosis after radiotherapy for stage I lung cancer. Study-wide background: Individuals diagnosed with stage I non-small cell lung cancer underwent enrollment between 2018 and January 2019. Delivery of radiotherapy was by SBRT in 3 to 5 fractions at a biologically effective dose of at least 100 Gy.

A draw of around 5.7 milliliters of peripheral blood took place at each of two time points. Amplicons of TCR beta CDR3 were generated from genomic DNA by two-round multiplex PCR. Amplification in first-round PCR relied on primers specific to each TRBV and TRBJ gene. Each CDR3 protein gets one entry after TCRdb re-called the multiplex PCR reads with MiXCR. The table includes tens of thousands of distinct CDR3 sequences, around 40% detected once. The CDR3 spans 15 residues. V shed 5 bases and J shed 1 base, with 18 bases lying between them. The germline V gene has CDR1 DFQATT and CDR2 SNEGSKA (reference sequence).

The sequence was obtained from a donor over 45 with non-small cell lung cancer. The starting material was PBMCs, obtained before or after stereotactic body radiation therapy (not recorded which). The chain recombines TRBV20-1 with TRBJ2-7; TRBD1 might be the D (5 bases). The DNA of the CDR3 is TGCAGTGCTGTTTTTAGACAGTCCGTATCCTACGAGCAGTACTTC. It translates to CSAVFRQSVSYEQYF.